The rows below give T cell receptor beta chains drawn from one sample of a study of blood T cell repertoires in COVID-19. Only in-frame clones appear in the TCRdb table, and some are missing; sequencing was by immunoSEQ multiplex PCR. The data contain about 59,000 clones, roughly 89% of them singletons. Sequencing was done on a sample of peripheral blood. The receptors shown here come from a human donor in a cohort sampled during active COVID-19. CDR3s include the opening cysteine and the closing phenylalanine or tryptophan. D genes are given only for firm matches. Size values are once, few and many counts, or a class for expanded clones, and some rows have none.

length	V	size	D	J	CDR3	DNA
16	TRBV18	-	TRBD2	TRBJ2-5	CASSPRSSGIQETQYF	TGTGCCAGCTCACCACGTTCTAGCGGGATACAAGAGACCCAGTACTTC
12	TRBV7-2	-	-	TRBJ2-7	CASSHLAGEQYF	TGTGCCAGCAGCCACCTAGCAGGCGAGCAGTACTTC
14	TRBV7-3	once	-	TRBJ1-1	CASSFQGSNTEAFF	TGTGCCAGCAGCTTCCAGGGATCTAACACTGAAGCTTTCTTT
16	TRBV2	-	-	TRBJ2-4	CASSVSRERGGEGQYF	TGTGCCAGCAGTGTGAGCCGGGAGAGGGGGGGCGAGGGTCAGTACTTC
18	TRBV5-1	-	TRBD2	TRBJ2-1	CASSLGPATSGGYNEQFF	TGCGCCAGCAGCTTGGGCCCCGCGACTAGCGGGGGGTACAATGAGCAGTTCTTC
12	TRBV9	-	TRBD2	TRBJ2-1	CASARGDNEQFF	TGTGCCAGCGCACGGGGGGACAATGAGCAGTTCTTC
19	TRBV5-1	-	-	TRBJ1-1	CASSLAQTLRPKGYTEAFF	TGCGCCAGCAGCTTGGCCCAGACCTTAAGACCAAAGGGGTACACTGAAGCTTTCTTT
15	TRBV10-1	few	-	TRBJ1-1	CASRASPGENTEAFF	TGCGCCAGCAGGGCTTCCCCCGGGGAGAACACTGAAGCTTTCTTT
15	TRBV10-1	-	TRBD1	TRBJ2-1	CASSPGTGASGGQFF	TGCGCCAGCAGTCCCGGGACAGGCGCCTCGGGTGGGCAGTTCTTC
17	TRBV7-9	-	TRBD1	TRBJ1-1	CASSLVGAGGLNTEAFF	TGTGCCAGCAGCTTAGTTGGTGCAGGGGGCTTGAACACTGAAGCTTTCTTT
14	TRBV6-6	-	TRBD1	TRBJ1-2	CASITPGQGYGYTF	TGTGCCAGCATTACCCCGGGACAGGGGTATGGCTACACCTTC
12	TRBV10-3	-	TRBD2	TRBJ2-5	CAIGTSGETQYF	TGTGCCATCGGGACTAGCGGTGAGACCCAGTACTTC
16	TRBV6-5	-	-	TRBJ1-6	CASSYSTDFYNSPLHF	TGTGCCAGCAGTTACTCGACAGACTTCTATAATTCACCCCTCCACTTT
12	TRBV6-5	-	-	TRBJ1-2	CASSRTGLGYTF	TGTGCCAGCAGCCGAACAGGGCTTGGCTACACCTTC
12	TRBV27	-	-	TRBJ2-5	CASGRQQETQYF	TGTGCCAGCGGTCGACAGCAAGAGACCCAGTACTTC
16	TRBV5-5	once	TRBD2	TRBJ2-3	CASSWAGTSGTDTQYF	TGTGCCAGCAGCTGGGCCGGGACTAGCGGCACAGATACGCAGTATTTT
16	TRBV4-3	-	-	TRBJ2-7	CASSQKKGGTFYEQYF	TGCGCCAGCAGCCAAAAGAAGGGGGGGACCTTTTACGAGCAGTACTTC
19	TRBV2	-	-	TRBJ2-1	CASSTGQGEGLAQYNEQFF	TGTGCCAGCAGTACGGGACAGGGAGAGGGACTAGCGCAATACAATGAGCAGTTCTTC
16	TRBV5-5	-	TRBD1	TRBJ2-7	CASPYLKDRVSYEQYF	TGTGCCAGCCCCTACCTCAAGGACAGGGTTTCCTACGAGCAGTACTTC
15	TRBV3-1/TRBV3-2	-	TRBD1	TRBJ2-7	CASSQGTGAVYEQYF	TGTGCCAGCAGCCAAGGGACAGGGGCGGTCTACGAGCAGTACTTC
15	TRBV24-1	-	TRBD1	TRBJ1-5	CATSDPRQGGQPQHF	TGTGCCACCAGTGATCCTAGACAGGGTGGTCAGCCCCAGCATTTT
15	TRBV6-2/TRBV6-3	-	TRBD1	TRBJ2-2	CASSYPRTGFGELFF	TGTGCCAGCAGTTACCCCCGGACAGGTTTTGGGGAGCTGTTTTTT
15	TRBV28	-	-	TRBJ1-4	CASSLGRQTNEKLFF	TGTGCCAGCAGTTTGGGCCGTCAGACTAATGAAAAACTGTTTTTT
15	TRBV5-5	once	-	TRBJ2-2	CASSSTRLNTGELFF	TGTGCCAGCAGCTCGACTAGACTAAACACCGGGGAGCTGTTTTTT
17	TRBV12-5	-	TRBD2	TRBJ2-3	CASGLAGTSGGADTQYF	TGTGCTAGTGGTTTGGCTGGGACTAGCGGAGGAGCAGATACGCAGTATTTT
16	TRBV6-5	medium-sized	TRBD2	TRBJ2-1	CASSLGRTSGHNEQFF	TGTGCCAGCAGTTTGGGCCGGACTAGCGGCCACAATGAGCAGTTCTTC
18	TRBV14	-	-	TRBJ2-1	CASSQEGDLTRTGNEQFF	TGTGCCAGCAGCCAAGAAGGAGACCTAACAAGAACGGGAAATGAGCAGTTCTTC
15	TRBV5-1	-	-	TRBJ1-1	CASRPGRGVDTEAFF	TGCGCCAGCAGGCCAGGGCGGGGGGTGGACACTGAAGCTTTCTTT
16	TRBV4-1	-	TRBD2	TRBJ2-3	CASSRRLAENTDTQYF	TGCGCCAGCAGCCGTCGGCTAGCGGAGAACACAGATACGCAGTATTTT
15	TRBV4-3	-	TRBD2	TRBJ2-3	CASSRTSVEPDTQYF	TGCGCCAGCAGCCGGACTAGCGTGGAACCAGATACGCAGTATTTT
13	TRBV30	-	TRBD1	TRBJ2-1	CAWTGGLYNEQFF	TGTGCCTGGACAGGGGGCCTTTACAATGAGCAGTTCTTC
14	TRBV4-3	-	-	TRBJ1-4	CASSQDREDEKLFF	TGCGCCAGCAGCCAAGACAGGGAGGATGAAAAACTGTTTTTT
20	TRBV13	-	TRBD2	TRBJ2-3	CASSQFGLAGASWASDTQYF	TGTGCCAGCAGCCAATTCGGACTAGCGGGAGCTAGTTGGGCTTCAGATACGCAGTATTTT
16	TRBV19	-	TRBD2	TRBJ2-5	CASSIQASGGAETQYF	TGTGCCAGTAGTATCCAGGCTAGCGGGGGGGCAGAGACCCAGTACTTC
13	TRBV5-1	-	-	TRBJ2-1	CASSLDPNNEQFF	TGCGCCAGCAGCTTGGATCCCAACAATGAGCAGTTCTTC
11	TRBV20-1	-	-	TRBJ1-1	CSAASDTEAFF	TGCAGTGCCGCCTCGGACACTGAAGCTTTCTTT
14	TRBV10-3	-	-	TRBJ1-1	CAITPGSGVTEAFF	TGTGCCATCACCCCGGGTAGCGGGGTCACTGAAGCTTTCTTT
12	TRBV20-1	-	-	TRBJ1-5	CSASYSNQPQHF	TGCAGTGCTAGTTATAGCAATCAGCCCCAGCATTTT
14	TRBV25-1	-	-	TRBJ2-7	CASSESSNRVGQYF	TGTGCCAGCAGTGAATCTTCCAACAGAGTAGGGCAGTACTTC
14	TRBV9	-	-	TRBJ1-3	CASSVGAGGNTIYF	TGTGCCAGCAGCGTAGGGGCGGGCGGAAACACCATATATTTT
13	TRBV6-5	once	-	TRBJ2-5	CASTRGIQETQYF	TGTGCCAGCACGAGAGGAATACAAGAGACCCAGTACTTC
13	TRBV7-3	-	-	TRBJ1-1	CASSPRTVPEAFF	TGTGCCAGCAGCCCAAGGACAGTCCCTGAAGCTTTCTTT
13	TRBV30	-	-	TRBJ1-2	CAWSVSRDYGYTF	TGTGCCTGGAGTGTTTCTCGAGACTATGGCTACACCTTC
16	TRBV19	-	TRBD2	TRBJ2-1	CASSPPSSGETNEQFF	TGTGCCAGTAGTCCGCCTTCTAGCGGGGAGACCAATGAGCAGTTCTTC
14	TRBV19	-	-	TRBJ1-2	CASSIVGGRKGYTF	TGTGCCAGTAGTATAGTTGGAGGACGGAAGGGCTACACCTTC